The rows below give T cell receptor beta chains drawn from one sample of a study of CDR3 diversity in severe acne. MiXCR, applied by TCRdb to the PCR reads, yields one record per CDR3 protein. The data show tens of thousands of distinct CDR3 sequences, 45% to 65% seen once. Sequencing used blood. These receptors were obtained from a male donor in good health, without acne. Both conserved end residues are part of each CDR3. The order of the fields is CDR3 protein, J gene, V gene.

CSVPESTDTQYF TRBJ2-3 TRBV20-1
CASSARQGHTEAFF TRBJ1-1 TRBV9
CASSLEAGGGGIAFF TRBJ1-1 TRBV5-4
CASTLRLNTEAFF TRBJ1-1 TRBV19
CASSVLSNMNTEAFF TRBJ1-1 TRBV9
CASSGRTGGNYGYTF TRBJ1-2 TRBV7-9
CASSLTGLGTEAFF TRBJ1-1 TRBV7-8
CASSRDTYNEQFF TRBJ2-1 TRBV6-4
CASTIQGRDRETQYF TRBJ2-5 TRBV7-3
CASLGENTEAFF TRBJ1-1 TRBV7-9
CASSFGGSNQPQHF TRBJ1-5 TRBV5-4
CASSLRDGEKLFF TRBJ1-4 TRBV5-4
CASSSGDYEQYF TRBJ2-7 TRBV12-3/TRBV12-4
CASSPTGGSYEQYF TRBJ2-7 TRBV3-1
CASSSGPGGGPRNEQFF TRBJ2-1 TRBV5-1
CASSSQGVYGYTF TRBJ1-2 TRBV28
CASSLYPGLNLLYNEQFF TRBJ2-1 TRBV28
CAWSVVAVNTEAFF TRBJ1-1 TRBV30
CASSPTDSNQPQHF TRBJ1-5 TRBV10-2
CASSLGSSEQYF TRBJ2-7 TRBV7-8
CASSQGLFNYNEQFF TRBJ2-1 TRBV3-1
CATSDRTGNYEQYF TRBJ2-7 TRBV24-1
CASSPGDGLNIQYF TRBJ2-4 TRBV4-2
CASSPDEGANVLTF TRBJ2-6 TRBV18
CAGSEAGDSKPQHF TRBJ1-5 TRBV24-1
CASTRTHEKLFF TRBJ1-4 TRBV6-1
CASSRTVNYGYTF TRBJ1-2 TRBV9